These 6 T cell receptor beta chains share one sample of origin, sequenced in a study of blood T cell repertoires in COVID-19 (dated by TCRdb to 2019 to 2021). The protocol used for the library was the immunoSEQ multiplex PCR assay. The table was pulled from immuneACCESS by TCRdb, which kept in-frame rearrangements only. Such tables lose some clones; where checked, under half of the loss comes from unresolved V genes, and the rest has no known cause. The sample table records 200,000 to 300,000 clones; about 86% of these occur just once. The top ten hold more than 2.5% of the sample. Sequencing used peripheral blood. These receptor sequences come from a woman under 40 who had recovered from COVID-19.

The chain recombines TRBV12-3 or TRBV12-4 with TRBJ1-1; D remains ambiguous. V was cut by 3 bases and J by 1 base, with 6 bases left in between. This CDR3 has 13 residues. The CDR3 DNA is TGTGCCAGCAGTTTTAATTCGAACACTGAAGCTTTCTTT. This encodes CASSFNSNTEAFF.

The chain is built from TRBV5-1 and TRBJ2-2; 12 bases align to TRBD1. The germline V gene encodes CDR1 SGHRS and CDR2 YFSETQ. Trimming at V came to 5 bases and at J to 4 bases, leaving 6 bases not matched to a gene. This CDR3 is built from 16 residues. CDR3 in DNA: TGCGCCAGCAGGCCCGGGACAGGGGGCACCACCGGGGAGCTGTTTTTT. Its protein product is CASRPGTGGTTGELFF. The full variable domain, with the rest looked up from reference TRBV5-1 and TRBJ2-2, is KAGVTQTPRYLIKTRGQQVTLSCSPISGHRSVSWYQQTPGQGLQFLFEYFSETQRNKGNFPGRFSGRQFSNSRSEMNVSTLELGDSALYLCASRPGTGGTTGELFFGEGSRLTVL.

V gene TRBV5-4 combines with J gene TRBJ2-3; possible D gene TRBD2, 6 bases. The CDR3 spans 12 residues. Germline CDR1 reads SGHNT; CDR2 reads YYREEE (reference sequence). Trimming removed 4 bases at V and 11 bases at J, with 14 bases between. CDR3 coding DNA: TGTGCCAGCAGCCCGGGACTCCACCTGCAGTATTTT. This sequence encodes CASSPGLHLQYF.

The V and J genes are TRBV7-3 and TRBJ2-7; 11 bases align to TRBD1. The J segment lost 3 bases and the V segment lost 3 bases, leaving 4 bases of the junction unmatched. In germline, CDR1 is SGHTA, CDR2 FQGTGA. This CDR3 has 15 residues. As DNA, the CDR3 is TGTGCCAGCAGCTTGGGGACAGGGGGAGGCTACGAGCAGTACTTC. Its translation is CASSLGTGGGYEQYF.

The rearrangement uses TRBV18 and TRBJ1-6; 7 nucleotides line up with TRBD1. V was clipped by 5 bases and J by 8 bases; unmatched bases: 6. Germline V gives CDR1 KGHSH, CDR2 LQKENI. The CDR3 has 14 residues. The CDR3 sequence: CASSAGGVDSPLHF. The CDR3 region has the DNA TGTGCCAGCTCAGCAGGGGGAGTGGATTCACCCCTCCACTTT.

The table lists this clone with a count of one. V gene TRBV19 combines with J gene TRBJ1-2; 7 bases match TRBD1. This CDR3 contains 16 residues. V shed 3 bases, J shed 4 bases, and the junction held 11 bases outside the gene matches. Germline-derived CDR1 and CDR2 are LNHDA and SQIVND (reference sequence). Here the CDR3 DNA reads TGTGCCAGTAGTATGGTTGGCAGGGACAGTACCTATGGCTACACCTTC. It specifies CASSMVGRDSTYGYTF.